This TCR beta chain was found in a study of T cells in Graves' hyperthyroidism and ophthalmopathy. RNA transcripts yielded amplified TCR beta CDR3 regions. A first-round RT-PCR of the TCR CDR3 used the HTBI primer set. In TCRdb, the multiplex PCR reads were re-called with MiXCR into one record per CDR3 protein. The sample holds approximately 720,000 distinct CDR3 sequences, approximately 19% seen once. This clonotype was detected many times. Deletions cut 1 base from V and 8 bases from J, with 11 bases between. The CDR3 is 13 residues long. Germline CDR1 and CDR2: MGHRA and YSYEKL. The sample consisted of blood. J is TRBJ1-1 and V is TRBV4-1; D unclear. The receptor comes from a woman between 45 and 60 years old with Graves' hyperthyroidism that later progressed to Graves' ophthalmopathy. CDR3 in DNA: TGCGCCAGCAGCCAAGCCGACGGGTTGGAAGCTTTCTTT. Protein product: CASSQADGLEAFF.